The 5 T cell receptor beta chains presented below share a single source sample, sequenced in a study of blood T cells in healthy people across ages. Primed by a sample-barcoded 5' primer and a J-beta primer mix, a second PCR proceeded for roughly 6 to 12 cycles. TCRdb itself ran the 5' RACE reads through MiXCR, one entry per CDR3 protein. The sample shows some 1,000,000 distinct CDR3 sequences, approximately 26% of them seen only once. This sample was shared with a second study, whose subject was T cells of mothers and their children.

The specimen was blood. These receptors were obtained from a girl aged 2 to 9 in good health.

This clonotype has just a few counts. The chain recombines TRBV11-3 with TRBJ2-5, with TRBD1 matching 7 bases. The better agreement between TRBJ2-1 and the DNA end casts doubt on the J call. CDR3 length equals 14 residues. Looked up from germline, CDR1 is SGHNT and CDR2 is YENEEA. CDR3 sequence (DNA): TGTGCCAGCAGCGCTACACCCAACAGGGGTGAGCAGTTCTTC. Amino acids: CASSATPNRGEQFF.

As regards this clonotype: At one end, the junction sequence differs from germline, possibly due to a read error. The chain uses TRBV20-1 and TRBJ2-7; D possibly corresponds to TRBD2 (5 bases). Germline V gives CDR1 DFQATT, CDR2 SNEGSKA (reference sequence). The CDR3 is made up of 13 amino acids. CDR3 DNA: TGCAGCGCTAGAGATCACGGGGTCTACGAGCAGTACTTC. Translated: CSARDHGVYEQYF.

This clonotype occurred a few times. This chain uses TRBV27 with TRBJ2-5, with D tentatively TRBD2 (5 bases). The CDR3 length is 11 residues. The V gene's germline CDR1 is MNHEY and CDR2 SMNVEV (reference sequence). V lost 8 bases and J 11 bases, leaving 15 bases between the germline ends. The CDR3 DNA is TGTGCCAGCTGGAATAGTTGGGAGCAGTACTTC. Protein sequence: CASWNSWEQYF.

The J gene is TRBJ2-5, the V gene TRBV12-5; the D gene is possibly TRBD2 (6 bases). TRBJ2-7 explains the end of the DNA better; the J call may be wrong. The germline V gene encodes CDR1 LGHNT and CDR2 FRNRAP. The CDR3 length is 18 residues. As DNA, the CDR3 is TGTGCTAGTGGTTTGCGTGACCCAACGACTAGTCCTAACTACGAGCAGTACTTC. Its protein is CASGLRDPTTSPNYEQYF.

The DNA for the CDR3 is TGCAGCGTATCCCCCGACAACTACGAGCAGTACTTC. Translating it yields CSVSPDNYEQYF. This chain connects TRBV29-1 to TRBJ2-7; D remains unclear. The CDR3 is 12 amino acids. The germline V gene encodes CDR1 SQVTM and CDR2 ANQGSEA. Between the trimmed V and J ends, which lost 6 bases and 3 bases, there was a span of 12 bases.